This T cell receptor beta chain was captured by sequencing in a study of T cells after yellow fever vaccination. A universal primer site and UMIs were added as TCR cDNA was made by 5'RACE template switching. TCRdb redid the calling of the 5' RACE reads with MiXCR, one entry per CDR3 protein. The top ten hold roughly 36% of the sample, which has roughly 160,000 distinct CDR3 sequences, approximately 9.9% seen once. This clonotype was picked up a small number of times. Its antigen is as yet unknown. The CDR3 covers 15 residues. Trimming left V 0 bases short and J 2 bases short, with 11 bases between. CDR1 is MGHRA and CDR2 is YSYEKL in the germline V gene. Study results and caveats: FACS-sorted repertoires could contain abundant clonotypes contaminating from the bulk population. Post-booster samples contained most primary-vaccination clones (around 96% CD4, 88% CD8).

This chain links TRBV4-1 with TRBJ2-7; the D is unclear. This clonotype was sampled from a young man who received the YFV17D yellow fever vaccine. The starting material was CD8+ T cells sorted from PBMCs, obtained 45 days after the yellow fever booster vaccination. The DNA of the CDR3 is TGCGCCAGCAGCCAAGATAACTGGGATACCTACGAGCAGTACTTC. Translation: CASSQDNWDTYEQYF.